The T cell receptor beta chain described here comes from a study of PD-1 blockade in classical Hodgkin lymphoma. From germline, CDR1 is MGHDK and CDR2 SYGVNS. The J segment lost 7 bases and the V segment lost 10 bases, leaving 13 bases of the junction unmatched. This CDR3 region has 13 residues. Clones were sequenced by immunoSEQ multiplex PCR, and TCRdb holds only the in-frame ones, with some missing. The data show around 60,000 clones, approximately 90% seen once. All the patients suffered relapse after autologous stem cell transplantation, and brentuximab vedotin exposure differed. The specimen was peripheral blood mononuclear cells (PBMCs), collected before the second cycle of nivolumab. V and J are TRBV25-1 and TRBJ2-7; 7 nucleotides align to TRBD1. The TCR originated in a human donor with classical Hodgkin lymphoma. The CDR3 here is CATQGVAPLEQYF. In DNA, the CDR3 is TGTGCCACCCAGGGGGTTGCACCTCTGGAGCAGTACTTC.